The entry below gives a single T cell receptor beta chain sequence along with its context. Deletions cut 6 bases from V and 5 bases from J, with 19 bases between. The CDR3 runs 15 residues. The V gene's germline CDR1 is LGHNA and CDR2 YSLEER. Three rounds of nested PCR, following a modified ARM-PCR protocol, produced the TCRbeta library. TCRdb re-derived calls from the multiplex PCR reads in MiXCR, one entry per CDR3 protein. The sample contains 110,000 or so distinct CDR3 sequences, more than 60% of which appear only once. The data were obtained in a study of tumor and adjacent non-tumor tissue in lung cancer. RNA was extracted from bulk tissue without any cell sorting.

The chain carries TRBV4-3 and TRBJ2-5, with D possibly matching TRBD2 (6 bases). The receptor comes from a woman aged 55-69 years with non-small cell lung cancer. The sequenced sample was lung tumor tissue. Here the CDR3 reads CASSRHRDSEETQYF. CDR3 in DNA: TGCGCCAGCAGTCGACACCGGGACTCAGAGGAGACCCAGTACTTC.